Below are 14 T cell receptor beta chains sequenced from a single sample in a study of CD8+ T cells in alopecia areata. Following RNA extraction, reverse transcription yielded cDNA that acted as the sequencing template. Method: immunoSEQ multiplex PCR; TCRdb's copy keeps in-frame clones and lacks some. The table lists over 150,000 clones, roughly 65% of them singletons. The source material was CD4+ T cells sorted from blood, sampled at week 0. Receptor source: a human donor with alopecia areata.

This clone has just a few counts. The chain employs TRBV2 and TRBJ2-7, with 9 nucleotides matching TRBD1. Germline CDR1 is SNHLY and CDR2 is FYNNEI. CDR3 length: 13 residues. V was clipped by 8 bases and J by 2 bases; unmatched bases: 4. The CDR3 DNA reads TGTGCCAGCGGACAGGGGAGAACCTACGAGCAGTACTTC. Translation gives CASGQGRTYEQYF.

The chain has TRBV11-2 and TRBJ2-7; D not certain. V lost 0 bases, J lost 3 bases, and 9 bases lay in between. This CDR3 has 14 amino acids. CDR1 and CDR2 (germline): SGHAT, FQNNGV. For the CDR3, the DNA is TGTGCCAGCAGCTTAGACTCTACAAACTACGAGCAGTACTTC. Translated: CASSLDSTNYEQYF. Looking up the rest from reference TRBV11-2 and TRBJ2-7 gives the full variable domain: EAGVAQSPRYKIIEKRQSVAFWCNPISGHATLYWYQQILGQGPKLLIQFQNNGVVDDSQLPKDRFSAERLKGVDSTLKIQPAKLEDSAVYLCASSLDSTNYEQYFGPGTRLTVT.

This chain connects TRBV7-2 to TRBJ1-6, with a weak D call TRBD1 (5 bases). The CDR3 runs to 13 residues. The V end lost 3 bases, the J end lost 9 bases, and 9 bases lay between the germline ends. Germline V CDR1 and CDR2: SGHTA, FQGNSA. The CDR3 is CASSFKRGSPLHF. The CDR3 coding sequence is TGTGCCAGCAGCTTCAAAAGGGGTTCACCCCTCCACTTT.

J is TRBJ1-2 and V is TRBV29-1; no definite D call. The CDR3 is 14 amino acids. CDR1 SQVTM and CDR2 ANQGSEA come from the germline V gene. V dropped 4 bases and J dropped 6 bases, with 18 bases sitting between them. As DNA, the CDR3 is TGCAGCGTTGCAATGGTAACAACCTTGGATGGCTACACCTTC. Protein product: CSVAMVTTLDGYTF.

The rearrangement uses TRBV10-3 and TRBJ2-4, with 8 nucleotides matching TRBD1. V lost 2 bases to trimming and J lost 8 bases; unmatched junction nucleotides: 2. Germline V gene lookup returns CDR1 ENHRY and CDR2 SYGVKD. The CDR3 contains 13 residues. The CDR3 loop is CAISEGQGDIQYF. The CDR3 region has the DNA TGTGCCATCAGTGAGGGACAGGGTGACATTCAGTACTTC.

The rearrangement joins TRBV29-1 to TRBJ1-2, with TRBD1 matching 7 bases. This CDR3 is 13 amino acids long. V shed 6 bases and J 1 base; nucleotides not matched to a gene: 5. Germline lookup yields CDR1 SQVTM and CDR2 ANQGSEA. This chain's CDR3 is CSVPGQLNYGYTF. The CDR3 DNA follows: TGCAGCGTGCCGGGACAGCTTAACTATGGCTACACCTTC. The full variable domain, with the rest looked up from reference TRBV29-1 and TRBJ1-2, is SAVISQKPSRDICQRGTSLTIQCQVDSQVTMMFWYRQQPGQSLTLIATANQGSEATYESGFVIDKFPISRPNLTFSTLTVSNMSPEDSSIYLCSVPGQLNYGYTFGSGTRLTVV.

The chain links TRBV30 to TRBJ1-6; 7 positions match TRBD1. Germline CDR1 reads GTSNPN; CDR2 reads SVGIG (reference sequence). Losses at the gene ends were 4 bases for V and 8 bases for J; bases not matched to a gene: 5. The CDR3 covers 13 residues. CDR3 nucleotides: TGTGCCTGGAAGGGGGCCGCGGATTCACCCCTCCACTTT. This gives the protein CAWKGAADSPLHF. Together with reference TRBV30 and TRBJ1-6, the CDR3 gives the full variable domain: SQTIHQWPATLVQPVGSPLSLECTVEGTSNPNLYWYRQAAGRGLQLLFYSVGIGQISSEVPQNLSASRPQDRQFILSSKKLLLSDSGFYLCAWKGAADSPLHFGNGTRLTVT.

The chain has TRBV20-1 and TRBJ1-2; D uncertain. Looked up from germline, CDR1 is DFQATT and CDR2 is SNEGSKA (reference sequence). This CDR3 spans 11 amino acids. Between the trimmed V and J ends, which lost 3 bases and 6 bases, there was a span of 8 bases. The CDR3 nucleotides are TGCAGTGCTAGTGTCCAAAATGGCTACACCTTC. This translates into CSASVQNGYTF.

The chain employs TRBV7-9 and TRBJ1-4, with 10 bases fitting TRBD1. The germline V gene has CDR1 SEHNR and CDR2 FQNEAQ (reference sequence). Unmatched junction bases numbered 2, after V lost 5 bases and J lost 5 bases. The CDR3 has 14 amino acids. The CDR3 here is CASSPGQGNEKLFF. CDR3 DNA sequence: TGTGCCAGCAGCCCGGGACAGGGGAATGAAAAACTGTTTTTT.

The chain combines TRBV30 with TRBJ2-1; tentative D call: TRBD2 (6 bases). Germline lookup yields CDR1 GTSNPN and CDR2 SVGIG (reference sequence). Trimming took 7 bases from V and 16 from J, leaving 17 bases between them. The CDR3 covers 10 residues. This CDR3 is CASGGVVHFF. CDR3 nucleotides: TGTGCCTCCGGCGGGGTGGTCCACTTCTTC.

V usage is TRBV7-9 and J usage is TRBJ1-2, with 7 bases fitting TRBD1. In germline, CDR1 is SEHNR, CDR2 FQNEAQ (reference sequence). The V and J ends lost 5 bases and 7 bases, in that order; junction bases with no gene match: 4. The CDR3 runs 12 residues. CDR3 nucleotide sequence: TGTGCCAGCAGCCAGACAGGGATTGGCTACACCTTC. It is translated as CASSQTGIGYTF.

A word on this clone: An end of the junction differs from the germline gene, which may be a read error. J is TRBJ1-2 and V is TRBV15, with unresolved D. The CDR3 extends over 14 amino acids. The V gene's germline CDR1 is LNHNV and CDR2 YYDKDF (reference sequence). The DNA of the CDR3 is TGTGCCACCAGCGGAGATCTAGTGACCTATGGCTACACCTTC. This sequence encodes CATSGDLVTYGYTF.

This chain links TRBV29-1 with TRBJ1-1; D not certain. Trimming cost V 7 bases and J 5 bases, with 17 bases left between them. The CDR3 spans 13 residues. Germline V gene lookup returns CDR1 SQVTM and CDR2 ANQGSEA. In DNA form, the CDR3 reads TGCAGCGGGGAGAGCTCCCCGGGGACTGAAGCTTTCTTT. This encodes CSGESSPGTEAFF.

This clone turned up a few times. The rearrangement joins TRBV5-1 to TRBJ2-2; D is uncertain. The CDR3 sequence is 16 residues long. Germline V lookup: CDR1 SGHRS, CDR2 YFSETQ. V lost 0 bases, J lost 0 bases, and 9 bases lay in between. The CDR3, as DNA: TGCGCCAGCAGCTTGGGCCTCCGCGCGAACACCGGGGAGCTGTTTTTT. It encodes CASSLGLRANTGELFF.